These T cell receptor beta chains were read from a single sample in a study of T cell responses to AZD1222 COVID-19 vaccine. Clones were read by immunoSEQ multiplex PCR, and TCRdb kept only the in-frame ones, dropping some. The sample yields 95,000 to 100,000 clones, more than 75% seen once. The source was peripheral blood, collected 28 days after the second AZD1222 dose. These TCRs come from an adult who received the AZD1222 COVID-19 vaccine. CDR3s include the opening cysteine and the closing phenylalanine or tryptophan. D genes are given only for firm matches. The listing skips clone size in some rows; elsewhere it reads once, few, many or a size class.

V,size,D,J,CDR3,DNA
TRBV3-1/TRBV3-2,-,-,TRBJ1-2,CASSHGDGYGYTF,TGTGCCAGCAGCCATGGGGATGGCTATGGCTACACCTTC
TRBV5-1,few,-,TRBJ2-7,CASSLDRRSYEQYF,TGCGCCAGCAGCTTGGACAGGCGCTCCTACGAGCAGTACTTC
TRBV7-8,-,TRBD1,TRBJ1-2,CASSLGDRGTHTF,TGTGCCAGCAGCTTAGGGGACAGGGGGACGCACACCTTC
TRBV2,-,TRBD1,TRBJ2-5,CASSELVDRIIKGLGYQETQYF,TGTGCCAGCAGTGAATTAGTGGACAGGATAATCAAGGGCCTCGGGTACCAAGAGACCCAGTACTTC
TRBV10-2,-,-,TRBJ2-2,CASSEGTGELFF,TGCGCCAGCAGTGAGGGGACCGGGGAGCTGTTTTTT
TRBV18,-,-,TRBJ2-2,CASSPPSKGRNTGELFF,TGTGCCAGCTCACCACCTTCTAAGGGGAGAAACACCGGGGAGCTGTTTTTT
TRBV11-3,-,-,TRBJ2-6,CASSSPPDRANVLTF,TGTGCCAGCAGCTCCCCCCCGGATCGGGCCAACGTCCTGACTTTC
TRBV5-1,once,-,TRBJ2-2,CASSLVGAGKMTGELFF,TGCGCCAGCAGCTTGGTCGGGGCAGGGAAAATGACCGGGGAGCTGTTTTTT
TRBV4-3,few,TRBD1,TRBJ1-3,CASSQGTGEGNTIYF,TGCGCCAGCAGCCAAGGGACAGGGGAGGGAAACACCATATATTTT
TRBV21-1,-,-,TRBJ2-5,CASSKLGRGLETQYF,TGTGCCAGCAGCAAATTAGGCAGGGGCCTTGAGACCCAGTACTTC
TRBV24-1,-,TRBD2,TRBJ2-2,CATSDASGGAIGELFF,TGTGCCACCAGTGATGCTAGCGGGGGGGCTATCGGGGAGCTGTTTTTT
TRBV18,-,-,TRBJ2-1,CASSPSSYNEQFF,TGTGCCAGCTCACCAAGCTCCTACAATGAGCAGTTCTTC
TRBV7-3,-,TRBD2,TRBJ2-3,CASSLTSVAGGTQYF,TGTGCCAGCAGCTTAACGTCGGTAGCGGGGGGTACGCAGTATTTT
TRBV27,-,-,TRBJ1-4,CASSLYSGGPEPEHEKLFF,TGTGCCAGCAGTTTATATTCCGGGGGCCCCGAACCAGAGCATGAAAAACTGTTTTTT
TRBV3-1/TRBV3-2,-,TRBD1,TRBJ1-5,CASSHPTGGDQPQHF,TGTGCCAGCAGCCACCCGACAGGGGGGGATCAGCCCCAGCATTTT
TRBV4-1,-,TRBD1,TRBJ1-2,CASSQEGTGVVGGYTF,TGCGCCAGCAGCCAAGAAGGGACAGGGGTGGTTGGCGGCTACACCTTC
TRBV13,few,-,TRBJ2-7,CASSPRGKSYEQYF,TGTGCCAGCAGCCCCCGGGGGAAGAGCTACGAGCAGTACTTC
TRBV3-1/TRBV3-2,-,TRBD2,TRBJ2-1,CASSQDLLRESYNEQFF,TGTGCCAGCAGCCAAGATTTGTTGCGGGAGAGCTACAATGAGCAGTTCTTC
TRBV7-2,-,TRBD2,TRBJ2-2,CASSLAGGATGELFF,TGTGCCAGCAGCTTAGCCGGGGGGGCGACCGGGGAGCTGTTTTTT
TRBV6-1,-,TRBD2,TRBJ2-1,CASSESVLAGLYNEQFF,TGTGCCAGCAGTGAAAGCGTCCTAGCGGGTTTGTACAATGAGCAGTTCTTC
TRBV3-1/TRBV3-2,-,-,TRBJ1-4,CASSQVRGEKLFF,TGTGCCAGCAGCCAAGTGCGGGGAGAAAAACTGTTTTTT
TRBV15,-,TRBD2,TRBJ2-2,CATSPGREAGELFF,TGTGCCACCAGCCCCGGGCGGGAGGCCGGGGAGCTGTTTTTT
TRBV30,-,-,TRBJ1-1,CAARGAVRNTEAFF,TGTGCCGCCCGGGGGGCAGTGAGGAACACTGAAGCTTTCTTT